This TCR beta chain was captured by sequencing in a study of blood T cell repertoires in COVID-19. On the study more broadly: Acute and convalescent COVID-19 samples came from the United States, Italy and Spain. Nucleic acid was either cDNA or gDNA, and it came from T cells, B-cell-depleted T cells, or PBMCs.

Original processing methods: The assay estimated nucleated cells by amplifying reference gene primers. Measured with immunoSEQ multiplex PCR; TCRdb has only the in-frame clones, and not every one. V and J calls and clone size come straight from that table; D and trimming were deduced from the DNA. The sample records about 160,000 clones, 87% being singletons. This clone appeared a single time. This CDR3 is 17 amino acids long. Germline values: CDR1 SGHRS, CDR2 YFSETQ. Trimming took 4 bases from V and 7 from J; bases not matched to a gene: 13. This sequence originates from an elderly man with acute or convalescent COVID-19. The chain has TRBV5-1 and TRBJ2-1; 11 bases match TRBD2. Sequenced sample: peripheral blood. The CDR3 DNA sequence: TGCGCCAGCAGCCAAGAGCCGGGTAGCGGGGGGGCTAATGAGCAGTTCTTC. Protein: CASSQEPGSGGANEQFF.